This paragraph reports one TCR beta chain. The junction departs from germline at one end; a sequencing error may be responsible. The entry originates in a study of blood T cell repertoires in COVID-19. Study background: Sites in the United States, Italy and Spain provided acute and convalescent COVID-19 samples.

Measured with immunoSEQ multiplex PCR; TCRdb has only the in-frame clones, and not every one. Of 150,000 to 200,000 clones listed, about 90% were seen once; the top ten hold 20% to 25%. Looked up from germline, CDR1 is SGHTA and CDR2 is FQGNSA. This CDR3 is 16 amino acids long. The V call is TRBV7-2, the J call TRBJ1-5; no definite D call. Sequencing used peripheral blood. The clonotype comes from a man between 65 and 79 years old with active or convalescent COVID-19. The CDR3 is CASSLVGGPSDQPQHF. CDR3 coding DNA: TGTGCCAGCAGCTTAGTGGGAGGGCCTAGCGATCAGCCCCAGCATTTT.